A selection of T cell receptor beta chains follows, all from one sample in a study of shared clonotypes between healthy human individuals. Using immunoSEQ multiplex PCR, the repertoire was profiled, and TCRdb retains in-frame clones only, with some absent. The profile shows approximately 2.5 million clones, 90% to 95% of them singletons. The sequencing input was naive CD4+ T cells from PBMCs. Receptor source: a man younger than 30 in good health. Some clones in this sample may be carry-over from other donors' samples. CDR3s include the opening cysteine and the closing phenylalanine or tryptophan. Fields, in order: clone size, V gene, D gene, J gene, CDR3 protein, CDR3 DNA. The D gene is left open where the match is weak. Size is stated for part of the rows, as once, few or many counts, or as a class when the clone is expanded.

NA	TRBV7-2	NA	TRBJ2-1	CASSLVTEEQFF	TGTGCCAGCAGCTTAGTGACCGAGGAGCAGTTCTTC
NA	TRBV28	NA	TRBJ1-5	CASTAGTPGWDNQPQHF	TGTGCCAGCACCGCGGGCACCCCCGGGTGGGACAATCAGCCCCAGCATTTT
NA	TRBV9	TRBD1	TRBJ2-2	CASSARDSYRTGELFF	TGTGCCAGCAGCGCGAGGGACAGCTATAGGACCGGGGAGCTGTTTTTT
NA	TRBV4-3	NA	TRBJ2-7	CASSQDLALAAYF	TGCGCCAGCAGCCAAGATCTAGCCCTAGCAGCGTACTTC
NA	TRBV28	NA	TRBJ2-7	CASSSNSYEQYF	TGTGCCAGCAGTTCGAACAGCTACGAGCAGTACTTC
NA	TRBV6-1	NA	TRBJ2-1	CASSEGGQPYNEQFF	TGTGCCAGCAGCGAGGGGGGACAGCCTTACAATGAGCAGTTCTTC
NA	TRBV7-7	NA	TRBJ2-5	CASSPNGGPIGTQYF	TGTGCCAGCAGCCCGAACGGGGGCCCCATCGGGACCCAGTACTTC
NA	TRBV19	NA	TRBJ2-1	CASSDVQAPSSYNEQFF	TGTGCCAGTAGCGACGTTCAGGCCCCGAGCTCCTACAATGAGCAGTTCTTC
NA	TRBV5-6	NA	TRBJ2-3	CAVSASARADTQYF	TGTGCCGTATCTGCTAGCGCGAGGGCTGATACGCAGTATTTT
NA	TRBV5-1	TRBD2	TRBJ2-3	CASSLAAGGTDTQYF	TGCGCCAGCAGCTTGGCAGCGGGGGGCACAGATACGCAGTATTTT
NA	TRBV6-1	TRBD1	TRBJ2-5	CASRRTTGGGETQYF	TGTGCCAGCAGAAGAACCACAGGGGGAGGAGAGACCCAGTACTTC
NA	TRBV18	NA	TRBJ2-1	CASSPGTGEGMEQFF	TGTGCCAGCTCACCAGGGACTGGAGAGGGGATGGAGCAGTTCTTC
NA	TRBV19	NA	TRBJ2-2	CASGGGGLTGELFF	TGTGCCAGTGGGGGAGGGGGCCTCACCGGGGAGCTGTTTTTT
NA	TRBV5-1	NA	TRBJ1-5	CASSLEGGSNQPQHF	TGCGCCAGCAGCTTGGAGGGAGGAAGCAATCAGCCCCAGCATTTT
NA	TRBV7-3	TRBD2	TRBJ2-2	CASTYLGGTTNTGELFF	TGTGCCAGCACCTACCTCGGGGGGACTACGAACACCGGGGAGCTGTTTTTT
NA	TRBV5-5	NA	TRBJ1-2	CASSPDPRGGYTF	TGTGCCAGCAGCCCCGATCCTCGGGGTGGCTACACCTTC
NA	TRBV18	NA	TRBJ1-1	CASSPLSDSITEAFF	TGTGCCAGCTCACCACTTTCGGACAGCATTACTGAAGCTTTCTTT
NA	TRBV11-2	NA	TRBJ2-7	CASTSWGATYEQYF	TGTGCCAGCACCAGCTGGGGGGCTACCTACGAGCAGTACTTC
NA	TRBV28	NA	TRBJ2-5	CASRKPGLRKETQYF	TGTGCCAGCAGGAAACCGGGACTGAGGAAAGAGACCCAGTACTTC
once	TRBV15	TRBD1	TRBJ1-1	CATSGRGRGTEAFF	TGTGCCACCAGCGGAAGGGGGCGGGGGACTGAAGCTTTCTTT
NA	TRBV5-1	NA	TRBJ1-4	CASSLTGIGFNEKLFF	TGCGCCAGCAGCCTTACAGGAATAGGGTTTAATGAAAAACTGTTTTTT
NA	TRBV5-1	NA	TRBJ1-1	CASSLIQGSGANTEAFF	TGCGCCAGCAGCTTGATTCAGGGGTCGGGAGCGAACACTGAAGCTTTCTTT
NA	TRBV7-2	NA	TRBJ1-1	CASSFVRGQNTEAFF	TGTGCCAGCAGCTTCGTGCGGGGTCAGAACACTGAAGCTTTCTTT
NA	TRBV7-2	TRBD2	TRBJ2-7	CASSRGTSGTYEQYF	TGTGCCAGCAGCCGCGGGACTAGCGGGACCTACGAGCAGTACTTC
NA	TRBV6-6	TRBD1	TRBJ1-1	CASTLNRGLAEAFF	TGTGCCAGCACCCTAAACAGGGGGCTCGCTGAAGCTTTCTTT
NA	TRBV18	TRBD1	TRBJ1-4	CASSPGTARNEKLFF	TGTGCCAGCTCACCTGGGACAGCAAGAAATGAAAAACTGTTTTTT
NA	TRBV11-2	NA	TRBJ1-6	CASSLRRDPGYSPLHF	TGTGCCAGCAGCTTACGTCGGGACCCAGGGTATTCACCCCTCCACTTT
NA	TRBV7-3	TRBD2	TRBJ2-5	CASSLMGLAGVGAETQYF	TGTGCCAGCAGCTTAATGGGACTAGCGGGAGTGGGGGCGGAGACCCAGTACTTC
NA	TRBV6-1	NA	TRBJ2-5	CASSYRETQYF	TGTGCCAGCAGTTATCGCGAGACCCAGTACTTC
NA	TRBV7-6	NA	TRBJ2-1	CASSLSSYWYNEQFF	TGTGCCAGCAGCTTAAGCTCATACTGGTACAATGAGCAGTTCTTC
NA	TRBV18	TRBD2	TRBJ2-7	CASSTLPGRSSYEQYF	TGTGCCAGCTCAACTCTACCCGGGAGGAGCTCCTACGAGCAGTACTTC
NA	TRBV4-1	TRBD1	TRBJ1-2	CASSQHPQGNYGYTF	TGCGCCAGCAGCCAACACCCACAGGGGAACTATGGCTACACCTTC
NA	TRBV29-1	TRBD2	TRBJ2-7	CSASTSGLRKQYF	TGCAGCGCGTCGACTAGCGGACTAAGGAAGCAGTACTTC
NA	TRBV7-2	TRBD1	TRBJ1-3	CASSSHRGRPGNTIYF	TGTGCCAGCAGCTCTCACAGGGGGCGGCCCGGAAACACCATATATTTT
NA	TRBV7-2	TRBD1	TRBJ1-2	CASSQNRGFYGYTF	TGTGCCAGCAGCCAGAACAGGGGCTTCTATGGCTACACCTTC
NA	TRBV30	NA	TRBJ2-5	CGWGSLETQYF	TGTGGGTGGGGGAGCTTGGAGACCCAGTACTTC
once	TRBV4-1	TRBD2	TRBJ2-2	CASSQGVAGVGTGELFF	TGCGCCAGCAGCCAAGGAGTCGCGGGAGTAGGCACCGGGGAGCTGTTTTTT
NA	TRBV4-1	NA	TRBJ1-4	CASSQNRATNEKLFF	TGCGCCAGCAGCCAGAACCGCGCAACTAATGAAAAACTGTTTTTT
NA	TRBV18	NA	TRBJ2-1	CASSSVFGTYNEQFF	TGTGCCAGCTCATCAGTATTTGGGACCTACAATGAGCAGTTCTTC
once	TRBV30	TRBD2	TRBJ2-5	CAWSVGTRQETQYF	TGTGCCTGGAGTGTAGGGACTAGACAAGAGACCCAGTACTTC
NA	TRBV2	NA	TRBJ1-4	CASSEAYGALNEKLFF	TGTGCCAGCAGTGAAGCGTATGGGGCCCTTAATGAAAAACTGTTTTTT
NA	TRBV11-2	NA	TRBJ2-5	CASSQDGETQYF	TGTGCCAGCAGCCAAGATGGGGAGACCCAGTACTTC
NA	TRBV5-1	NA	TRBJ1-5	CASSYGTESNQPQHF	TGCGCCAGCAGCTATGGGACGGAAAGCAATCAGCCCCAGCATTTT
NA	TRBV5-4	NA	TRBJ2-2	CASSLQYRGDTGELFF	TGTGCCAGCAGCTTGCAATACCGGGGAGACACCGGGGAGCTGTTTTTT
NA	TRBV6-5	NA	TRBJ2-3	CASRPRGTDTQYF	TGTGCCAGCAGACCCCGGGGCACAGATACGCAGTATTTT
NA	TRBV5-1	TRBD2	TRBJ2-1	CASSFSAGGSYNEQFF	TGCGCCAGCAGCTTTTCGGCGGGAGGATCCTACAATGAGCAGTTCTTC
NA	TRBV30	NA	TRBJ2-2	CAWGLTGSGELFF	TGTGCCTGGGGGTTGACCGGGTCTGGGGAGCTGTTTTTT
once	TRBV7-9	TRBD2	TRBJ2-3	CASSQVLAGGLDTQYF	TGTGCCAGCAGCCAAGTACTAGCGGGAGGATTAGATACGCAGTATTTT
NA	TRBV6-5	NA	TRBJ1-2	CASSRKSHGYTF	TGTGCCAGCAGTCGGAAAAGCCATGGCTACACCTTC
NA	TRBV7-9	TRBD2	TRBJ2-1	CASTLFGGRGEQFF	TGTGCCAGCACCCTATTCGGGGGGAGAGGTGAGCAGTTCTTC
NA	TRBV11-2	TRBD2	TRBJ2-1	CASSSGGNEQFF	TGTGCCAGCAGCTCCGGGGGGAATGAGCAGTTCTTC
NA	TRBV7-2	NA	TRBJ1-3	CASSQDPGGNTIYF	TGTGCCAGCAGCCAGGACCCGGGAGGAAACACCATATATTTT
NA	TRBV5-6	NA	TRBJ1-6	CASSLLDTTGYNSPLHF	TGTGCCAGCAGCTTGTTGGATACAACGGGATATAATTCACCCCTCCACTTT
NA	TRBV12-1	NA	TRBJ2-7	CASSPGLSSYEQYF	TGTGCCAGCAGCCCCGGACTCAGCTCCTACGAGCAGTACTTC
NA	TRBV15	NA	TRBJ1-5	CATSRGDSRNQPQHF	TGTGCCACCAGCAGAGGAGACAGCCGCAATCAGCCCCAGCATTTT
NA	TRBV5-6	NA	TRBJ1-2	CASSLPPRFDYTF	TGTGCCAGCAGCTTGCCCCCGCGTTTTGACTACACCTTC